This T cell receptor beta chain was identified in a study of shared clonotypes between healthy human individuals. TCRdb's table, derived via immunoSEQ multiplex PCR, lists solely in-frame clones and lacks some. The sample has about 2 million clones, 90% to 95% seen once. The length of the CDR3 is 15 residues. Germline CDR1 and CDR2: MNHEY and SMNVEV (reference sequence). V was cut by 0 bases and J by 0 bases, with 6 bases left in between. J is TRBJ1-3 and V is TRBV27; D gene ambiguous. This TCR was sampled from a man aged 18-30 years in good health. Source material: naive CD4+ T cells sorted from blood. Subset defined: CD45RA+ positively selected. The CDR3 nucleotides are TGTGCCAGCAGTTTATCGTCAGGCTCTGGAAACACCATATATTTT. Amino acids: CASSLSSGSGNTIYF.